This is a list of T cell receptor beta chains from one sample in a study of shared clonotypes between healthy human individuals. Sequenced by immunoSEQ multiplex PCR; TCRdb stores in-frame clones only, minus some. The data show over a million clones, about 96% seen once. Specimen: naive CD4+ T cells sorted from blood. These receptors all come from a man younger than 45 in good health. Each CDR3 is given with its conserved first and last residue. The order of the fields is V gene, J gene, D gene, clone size, CDR3 protein, CDR3 DNA. The D gene is left open where the match is weak. Rows give clone size only sometimes, using once, few, many, or a class for an expanded clone.

v_call: TRBV10-3
j_call: TRBJ2-7
d_call: -
clone_size: -
cdr3_aa: CAISERRGDYEQYF
cdr3_nt: TGTGCCATCAGTGAACGAAGGGGAGACTACGAGCAGTACTTC

v_call: TRBV11-2
j_call: TRBJ2-2
d_call: -
clone_size: -
cdr3_aa: CASWSNTGELFF
cdr3_nt: TGTGCCAGCTGGTCGAACACCGGGGAGCTGTTTTTT

v_call: TRBV4-3
j_call: TRBJ2-2
d_call: TRBD2
clone_size: -
cdr3_aa: CASSLGLAGVYGELFF
cdr3_nt: TGCGCCAGCAGCCTGGGACTAGCGGGAGTGTATGGGGAGCTGTTTTTT

v_call: TRBV6-6
j_call: TRBJ2-5
d_call: TRBD2
clone_size: -
cdr3_aa: CASSNRGGVEETQYF
cdr3_nt: TGTGCCAGCAGTAACCGGGGGGGCGTGGAAGAGACCCAGTACTTC

v_call: TRBV7-9
j_call: TRBJ2-5
d_call: TRBD1
clone_size: -
cdr3_aa: CASSLWDRGQETQYF
cdr3_nt: TGTGCCAGCAGCTTATGGGACAGGGGCCAAGAGACCCAGTACTTC

v_call: TRBV5-3
j_call: TRBJ1-5
d_call: -
clone_size: -
cdr3_aa: CARSLGPQVGFYSNQPQHF
cdr3_nt: TGTGCCAGAAGCTTGGGTCCCCAGGTGGGGTTTTATAGCAATCAGCCCCAGCATTTT

v_call: TRBV5-6
j_call: TRBJ2-3
d_call: -
clone_size: -
cdr3_aa: CASSRKRSSTDTQYF
cdr3_nt: TGTGCCAGCAGTCGAAAGCGTTCTAGCACAGATACGCAGTATTTT

v_call: TRBV30
j_call: TRBJ1-5
d_call: TRBD1
clone_size: -
cdr3_aa: CAWSAPRTGYNQPQHF
cdr3_nt: TGTGCCTGGAGTGCCCCAAGGACAGGGTACAATCAGCCCCAGCATTTT

v_call: TRBV11-2
j_call: TRBJ2-3
d_call: TRBD2
clone_size: -
cdr3_aa: CASSLRGFLQYF
cdr3_nt: TGTGCCAGCAGCTTGCGGGGGTTTTTGCAGTATTTT

v_call: TRBV5-4
j_call: TRBJ2-7
d_call: TRBD2
clone_size: -
cdr3_aa: CASSLASGRGSEQYF
cdr3_nt: TGTGCCAGCAGCTTGGCTAGCGGGAGGGGATCCGAGCAGTACTTC

v_call: TRBV6-5
j_call: TRBJ1-1
d_call: -
clone_size: once
cdr3_aa: CASSSNRGPNTEAFF
cdr3_nt: TGTGCCAGCAGTTCGAATCGGGGTCCGAACACTGAAGCTTTCTTT

v_call: TRBV18
j_call: TRBJ1-5
d_call: -
clone_size: -
cdr3_aa: CASSPKGGSNQPQHF
cdr3_nt: TGTGCCAGCTCACCCAAGGGGGGCAGCAATCAGCCCCAGCATTTT

v_call: TRBV2
j_call: TRBJ2-5
d_call: -
clone_size: -
cdr3_aa: CASAKEETQYF
cdr3_nt: TGTGCCAGCGCCAAAGAAGAGACCCAGTACTTC

v_call: TRBV7-8
j_call: TRBJ1-4
d_call: -
clone_size: -
cdr3_aa: CASSFGGGEKLFF
cdr3_nt: TGTGCCAGCAGCTTTGGGGGTGGCGAAAAACTGTTTTTT

v_call: TRBV7-9
j_call: TRBJ1-1
d_call: -
clone_size: once
cdr3_aa: CASSLGSSEAFF
cdr3_nt: TGTGCCAGCAGCTTAGGGAGCTCTGAAGCTTTCTTT

v_call: TRBV5-8
j_call: TRBJ1-2
d_call: -
clone_size: -
cdr3_aa: CASSLEGRLYGYTF
cdr3_nt: TGTGCCAGCAGCTTGGAGGGCAGACTCTATGGCTACACCTTC

v_call: TRBV7-9
j_call: TRBJ2-1
d_call: -
clone_size: -
cdr3_aa: CASSLEGAYNEQFF
cdr3_nt: TGTGCCAGCAGCTTAGAAGGGGCCTACAATGAGCAGTTCTTC

v_call: TRBV7-2
j_call: TRBJ2-3
d_call: TRBD1
clone_size: -
cdr3_aa: CASNSIRGQGPDTQYF
cdr3_nt: TGTGCCAGCAACTCGATCAGGGGACAGGGCCCAGATACGCAGTATTTT

v_call: TRBV6-5
j_call: TRBJ2-3
d_call: -
clone_size: -
cdr3_aa: CASSYGGVSTDTQYF
cdr3_nt: TGTGCCAGCAGTTACGGAGGCGTTAGCACAGATACGCAGTATTTT

v_call: TRBV6-6
j_call: TRBJ2-1
d_call: -
clone_size: once
cdr3_aa: CASSYLVNEQFF
cdr3_nt: TGTGCCAGCAGTTATCTGGTGAATGAGCAGTTCTTC

v_call: TRBV28
j_call: TRBJ1-5
d_call: -
clone_size: -
cdr3_aa: CASSAVQPQHF
cdr3_nt: TGTGCCAGCAGCGCGGTACAGCCCCAGCATTTT

v_call: TRBV27
j_call: TRBJ2-1
d_call: TRBD1
clone_size: -
cdr3_aa: CASSPRQGYNEQFF
cdr3_nt: TGTGCCAGCAGTCCACGACAGGGCTACAATGAGCAGTTCTTC

v_call: TRBV29-1
j_call: TRBJ2-5
d_call: TRBD2
clone_size: -
cdr3_aa: CSVLGRERLETQYF
cdr3_nt: TGCAGCGTTCTGGGGCGGGAGAGGCTCGAAACCCAGTACTTC

v_call: TRBV2
j_call: TRBJ2-2
d_call: -
clone_size: -
cdr3_aa: CASVFPGFGLFF
cdr3_nt: TGTGCCAGCGTTTTTCCCGGGTTTGGGCTGTTTTTT

v_call: TRBV30
j_call: TRBJ2-1
d_call: -
clone_size: -
cdr3_aa: CAWSALYNEQFF
cdr3_nt: TGTGCCTGGAGTGCCCTATACAATGAGCAGTTCTTC

v_call: TRBV5-1
j_call: TRBJ2-7
d_call: TRBD1
clone_size: -
cdr3_aa: CASSTTGTGTLYEQYF
cdr3_nt: TGCGCCAGCAGCACGACCGGGACAGGGACTCTATACGAGCAGTACTTC

v_call: TRBV11-2
j_call: TRBJ2-5
d_call: -
clone_size: -
cdr3_aa: CASTAQGRKVTQYF
cdr3_nt: TGTGCCAGCACCGCTCAGGGACGAAAAGTTACCCAGTACTTC

v_call: TRBV9
j_call: TRBJ2-1
d_call: TRBD2
clone_size: -
cdr3_aa: CASSELAGSYNEQFF
cdr3_nt: TGTGCCAGCAGCGAACTAGCGGGCTCCTACAATGAGCAGTTCTTC

v_call: TRBV10-3
j_call: TRBJ2-7
d_call: TRBD2
clone_size: -
cdr3_aa: CAISETSGVDEQYF
cdr3_nt: TGTGCCATCAGTGAGACTAGCGGGGTTGACGAGCAGTACTTC

v_call: TRBV5-1
j_call: TRBJ2-2
d_call: TRBD2
clone_size: -
cdr3_aa: CASSLYVAGGPTNTGELFF
cdr3_nt: TGCGCCAGCAGCTTGTACGTCGCGGGAGGGCCAACGAACACCGGGGAGCTGTTTTTT

v_call: TRBV2
j_call: TRBJ2-3
d_call: -
clone_size: -
cdr3_aa: CASSPPLLGGSTDTQYF
cdr3_nt: TGTGCCAGCAGTCCGCCCTTACTAGGGGGGAGCACAGATACGCAGTATTTT

v_call: TRBV4-2
j_call: TRBJ2-2
d_call: TRBD2
clone_size: -
cdr3_aa: CASSLASGLAITGELFF
cdr3_nt: TGTGCCAGCAGCTTAGCCTCCGGACTAGCCATCACCGGGGAGCTGTTTTTT